This is a list of T cell receptor beta chains from one sample in a study of cytomegalovirus exposure and HLA in healthy donors. The protocol was immunoSEQ multiplex PCR, while the TCRdb copy is restricted to in-frame clones and leaves out a portion. Here the sample table reports approximately 140,000 clones. Sequenced: PBMCs. These receptor sequences come from a middle-aged woman in good health and CMV-seronegative. Each CDR3 is given with its conserved first and last residue. D genes are given only for firm matches.

V: TRBV9
J: TRBJ1-3
D: .
CDR3: CASSVEGNSGNTIYF
DNA: TGTGCCAGCAGCGTAGAGGGGAACTCTGGAAACACCATATATTTT

V: TRBV9
J: TRBJ2-3
D: .
CDR3: CASSVAIGGGTDTQYF
DNA: TGTGCCAGCAGCGTAGCCATCGGCGGGGGCACAGATACGCAGTATTTT

V: TRBV9
J: TRBJ2-1
D: TRBD1
CDR3: CASSPREGTGSSYNEQFF
DNA: TGTGCCAGCAGCCCGCGAGAGGGGACAGGGAGCTCCTACAATGAGCAGTTCTTC

V: TRBV6-1
J: TRBJ1-2
D: .
CDR3: CASSEFAQGPYGYTF
DNA: TGTGCCAGCAGTGAATTCGCACAGGGTCCCTATGGCTACACCTTC

V: TRBV5-1
J: TRBJ2-5
D: .
CDR3: CASSLSGQETQYF
DNA: TGCGCCAGCAGCTTGAGCGGCCAAGAGACCCAGTACTTC

V: TRBV7-9
J: TRBJ2-4
D: TRBD1
CDR3: CASSLAQGDDIQYF
DNA: TGTGCCAGCAGCTTAGCCCAGGGGGATGACATTCAGTACTTC

V: TRBV7-2
J: TRBJ1-1
D: TRBD1
CDR3: CASSLHRGNTEAFF
DNA: TGTGCCAGCAGCTTGCACAGGGGGAACACTGAAGCTTTCTTT

V: TRBV4-1
J: TRBJ1-1
D: .
CDR3: CASSQEKGFGNLEAFF
DNA: TGCGCCAGCAGCCAAGAGAAGGGGTTTGGAAACCTTGAAGCTTTCTTT

V: TRBV7-2
J: TRBJ2-2
D: TRBD2
CDR3: CASSPGGGNTGELFF
DNA: TGTGCCAGCAGCCCGGGAGGGGGAAACACCGGGGAGCTGTTTTTT

V: TRBV9
J: TRBJ2-3
D: .
CDR3: CASSVGSVPGDTQYF
DNA: TGTGCCAGCAGCGTAGGTTCGGTTCCGGGTGATACGCAGTATTTT

V: TRBV19
J: TRBJ2-3
D: .
CDR3: CASSIRQGGTDTQYF
DNA: TGTGCCAGTAGTATTCGACAGGGAGGAACAGATACGCAGTATTTT

V: TRBV7-7
J: TRBJ1-1
D: .
CDR3: CASSPLGTLYTEAFF
DNA: TGTGCTAGCAGCCCCCTCGGGACATTGTACACTGAAGCTTTCTTT

V: TRBV2
J: TRBJ1-6
D: .
CDR3: CASIQDSRNSPLHF
DNA: TGTGCCAGCATCCAGGACAGTAGGAATTCACCCCTCCACTTT

V: TRBV10-3
J: TRBJ2-7
D: TRBD2
CDR3: CAISAGTSGGAYEQYF
DNA: TGTGCCATCAGTGCCGGGACTAGCGGGGGGGCCTACGAGCAGTACTTC

V: TRBV6-6
J: TRBJ1-3
D: .
CDR3: CASSPSSGNTIYF
DNA: TGTGCCAGCAGTCCCAGCTCTGGAAACACCATATATTTT

V: TRBV19
J: TRBJ1-3
D: .
CDR3: CASSNGGIGNTIYF
DNA: TGTGCCAGTAGTAACGGAGGAATTGGAAACACCATATATTTT

V: TRBV4-2
J: TRBJ1-3
D: TRBD1
CDR3: CASSQEGAGTGAGNTIYF
DNA: TGTGCCAGCAGCCAAGAAGGCGCCGGGACAGGGGCTGGAAACACCATATATTTT

V: TRBV5-6
J: TRBJ2-7
D: .
CDR3: CASSLAASVEQYF
DNA: TGTGCCAGCAGCTTGGCCGCCAGTGTCGAGCAGTACTTC

V: TRBV6-5
J: TRBJ1-2
D: .
CDR3: CASSQPGAGYTF
DNA: TGTGCCAGCAGTCAGCCAGGGGCAGGCTACACCTTC

V: TRBV7-2
J: TRBJ1-6
D: .
CDR3: CASSVTGSPLHF
DNA: TGTGCCAGCAGCGTTACAGGTTCACCCCTCCACTTT

V: TRBV10-3
J: TRBJ1-5
D: .
CDR3: CAISAGDQPQHF
DNA: TGTGCCATCAGTGCCGGGGATCAGCCCCAGCATTTT

V: TRBV19
J: TRBJ1-5
D: .
CDR3: CASSIEAGLPGDQPQHF
DNA: TGTGCCAGTAGTATAGAAGCAGGCCTACCAGGTGATCAGCCCCAGCATTTT

V: TRBV2
J: TRBJ2-3
D: TRBD2
CDR3: CASSYSGGASDTQYF
DNA: TGTGCCAGCAGTTACAGCGGGGGGGCCTCAGATACGCAGTATTTT

V: TRBV6-4
J: TRBJ1-1
D: .
CDR3: CASSVGGRGMNTEAFF
DNA: TGTGCCAGCAGTGTCGGGGGGCGAGGAATGAACACTGAAGCTTTCTTT

V: TRBV7-2
J: TRBJ1-5
D: .
CDR3: CASSLMSGNQPQHF
DNA: TGTGCCAGCAGCTTAATGTCGGGTAATCAGCCCCAGCATTTT

V: TRBV9
J: TRBJ2-1
D: .
CDR3: CASSGPAGTGNPYNEQFF
DNA: TGTGCCAGCAGCGGCCCCGCGGGGACGGGGAACCCCTACAATGAGCAGTTCTTC

V: TRBV7-7
J: TRBJ2-1
D: TRBD2
CDR3: CASSSSPSGGNYNEQFF
DNA: TGTGCTAGCAGCTCCTCTCCTAGCGGGGGAAATTACAATGAGCAGTTCTTC

V: TRBV6-5
J: TRBJ2-7
D: TRBD1
CDR3: CASSYSGQGTYEQYF
DNA: TGTGCCAGCAGTTACTCGGGACAGGGGACCTACGAGCAGTACTTC

V: TRBV2
J: TRBJ2-1
D: TRBD2
CDR3: CASRSGLAGNEQFF
DNA: TGTGCCAGCAGGTCTGGGCTAGCGGGAAATGAGCAGTTCTTC

V: TRBV7-9
J: TRBJ1-2
D: .
CDR3: CASSPVLSGYGYTF
DNA: TGTGCCAGCAGCCCCGTCTTGAGCGGCTATGGCTACACCTTC

V: TRBV5-1
J: TRBJ1-3
D: .
CDR3: CASSLEQVDGNTIYF
DNA: TGCGCCAGCAGCTTGGAACAAGTCGATGGAAACACCATATATTTT

V: TRBV5-5
J: TRBJ1-6
D: .
CDR3: CASSLDWHNNSPLHF
DNA: TGTGCCAGCAGCTTGGATTGGCACAATAATTCACCCCTCCACTTT

V: TRBV19
J: TRBJ1-5
D: .
CDR3: CASNVDTLYSNQPQHF
DNA: TGTGCCAGTAATGTGGACACTTTGTATAGCAATCAGCCCCAGCATTTT